Shown below are 5 T cell receptor beta chains from a single sample sequenced in a study of cytomegalovirus exposure and HLA in healthy donors. The PCR used 60 Vbeta and 13 Jbeta primers. Data came from immunoSEQ multiplex PCR; TCRdb stores just in-frame clones and leaves some out. The sample has 100,000 to 150,000 clones; roughly 82% are singletons. The sample consisted of PBMCs. The receptors here all came from a human donor in good health.

This rearrangement joins TRBV4-1 to TRBJ1-1; maybe TRBD1 (6 bases). Deletions cut 4 bases from V and 3 bases from J, with 12 bases between. This CDR3 is 14 amino acids long. The germline gives CDR1 MGHRA, CDR2 YSYEKL. The CDR3 sequence: CASSLNRVYTEAFF. CDR3 in DNA: TGCGCCAGCAGCCTTAACAGGGTGTACACTGAAGCTTTCTTT.

This clone was found once. The V gene is TRBV29-1, the J gene TRBJ1-1, with TRBD1 matching 7 bases. CDR3 length equals 10 residues. Germline lookup yields CDR1 SQVTM and CDR2 ANQGSEA. The trim removed 1 base at V and 10 bases at J, leaving 0 bases unmatched. The CDR3 nucleotides read TGCAGCGTTGAAGGACAGGGAGCTTTCTTT. Its translation is CSVEGQGAFF.

The sample holds a few counts of this clone. The chain combines TRBV5-1 with TRBJ2-7, with 14 nucleotides matching TRBD2. This CDR3 is 15 amino acids long. Germline values: CDR1 SGHRS, CDR2 YFSETQ. With V trimmed by 4 bases and J by 9 bases, 9 bases remained unmatched. CDR3 residues: CASSQGTSGSSVQYF. The CDR3 bases are TGCGCCAGCAGCCAAGGGACTAGCGGGAGTTCCGTGCAGTACTTC.

The rearrangement joins TRBV11-3 to TRBJ2-5; perhaps TRBD1 as D (5 bases). The DNA matches TRBJ2-7 better at its end, which makes the J call doubtful. The V gene's germline CDR1 is SGHNT and CDR2 YENEEA. CDR3 size: 14 residues. CDR3 loop: CASSSGRASYEQYF. The CDR3 DNA reads TGTGCCAGCAGCTCGGGCAGGGCCTCCTACGAGCAGTACTTC.

The rearrangement links TRBV7-2 to TRBJ2-1; 14 bases match TRBD2. V trimming: 5 bases; J trimming: 6 bases; junction bases outside the gene matches: 6. Germline-derived CDR1 and CDR2 are SGHTA and FQGNSA. This CDR3 spans 16 amino acids. CDR3 sequence reads: CASSPPGLAGVNEQFF. The CDR3 DNA sequence: TGTGCCAGCAGCCCCCCGGGACTAGCGGGAGTCAATGAGCAGTTCTTC.